This TCR beta chain was identified during a study of tumor-infiltrating lymphocytes in localized non-small cell lung cancer. Clones were sequenced by immunoSEQ multiplex PCR, and TCRdb holds only the in-frame ones, with some missing. The sample carries about 25,000 clones, around 70% recorded once. This clonotype originated in a human donor with non-small cell lung cancer. The sequenced sample was lung tumor tissue.

DNA for the CDR3: TGCGCCAGCAAAAGAGGACAGGTAGGTATTGCAGATACGCAGTATTTT. This translates into CASKRGQVGIADTQYF. V usage is TRBV10-1 and J usage is TRBJ2-3; 7 positions match TRBD1. The V segment lost 7 bases and the J segment 4 bases; nucleotides outside the gene matches: 14. Per germline, CDR1 WNHNN and CDR2 SYGVQD (reference sequence). The CDR3 loop spans 16 amino acids.